The T cell receptor beta chain described here comes from a study of immune cell composition in non-small cell lung cancer. Normal lung was sampled as far from the tumour as possible, at least 3 cm. Generated by immunoSEQ multiplex PCR, the TCRdb table keeps only in-frame clones and is missing some. The data hold fewer than 5,000 clones, with roughly two thirds observed a single time. This clone was found once. Its antigen is not identified. The germline CDR1 and CDR2 sequences are SGHAT and FQDESV (reference sequence). The CDR3 has 14 amino acids. The V end was cut by 1 base, the J end by 0 bases, with 6 bases between. Study conclusions and caveats: Roughly 75% of squamous and around 35% of adenocarcinoma cases had tumour-associated clones >0.5%. Adenocarcinomas with higher top tumour-associated clone frequency had more reactive TILs.

The TCR was taken from a human donor with non-small cell lung cancer. V gene TRBV11-1 combines with J gene TRBJ1-2; D is uncertain. Sequencing was performed on non-adjacent lung tissue. The CDR3 here is CASSLGTTNYGYTF. CDR3 DNA: TGTGCCAGCAGCTTAGGAACAACTAACTATGGCTACACCTTC.